This T cell receptor (beta chain) appears in the sequencing data of a study of CD4+ T cells in melanoma. Clones were sequenced by immunoSEQ multiplex PCR, and TCRdb holds only the in-frame ones, with some missing. The data hold over 4,000 clones, with approximately 61% observed a single time. Germline values: CDR1 SEHNR, CDR2 FQNEAQ (reference sequence). V shed 1 base and J shed 4 bases, with 1 base lying between them. This CDR3 has 12 amino acids. Study-wide results and caveats: A reported correlation linked neoantigen-specific CD4+ T cells to CD8+, macrophage and B cell function. Reportedly, melanoma neoantigen-specific CD4+ T cells showed varied differentiation states.

This clone was seen more than once but under ten times. Antigen unknown. The sample was cells from a culture (not recorded whether cultured in vitro). The clonotype was recovered from a human donor with melanoma. The chain carries TRBV7-9 and TRBJ2-2; D gene uncertain. This CDR3 reads CASSLGTGELFF. CDR3 in DNA: TGTGCCAGCAGCTTAGGCACCGGGGAGCTGTTTTTT.